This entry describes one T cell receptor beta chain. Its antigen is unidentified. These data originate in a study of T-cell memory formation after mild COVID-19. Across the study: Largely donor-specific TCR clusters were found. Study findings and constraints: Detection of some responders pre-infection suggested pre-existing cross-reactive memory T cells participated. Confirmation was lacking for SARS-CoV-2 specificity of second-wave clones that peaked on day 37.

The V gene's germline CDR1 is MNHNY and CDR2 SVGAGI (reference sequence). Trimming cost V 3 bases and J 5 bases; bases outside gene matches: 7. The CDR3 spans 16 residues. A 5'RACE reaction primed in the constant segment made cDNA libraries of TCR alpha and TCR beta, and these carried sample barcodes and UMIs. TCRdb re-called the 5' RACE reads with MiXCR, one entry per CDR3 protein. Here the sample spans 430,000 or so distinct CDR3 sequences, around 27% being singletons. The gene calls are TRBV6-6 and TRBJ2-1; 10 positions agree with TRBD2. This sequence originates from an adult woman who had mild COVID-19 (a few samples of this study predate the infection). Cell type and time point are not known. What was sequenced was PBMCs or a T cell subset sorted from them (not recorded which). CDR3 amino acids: CASSYGVSGGNNEQFF. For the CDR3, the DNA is TGTGCCAGCAGTTATGGTGTTAGCGGGGGGAACAATGAGCAGTTCTTC.